Each of the 10 T cell receptor beta chains below was sequenced from the same sample in a study of shared clonotypes between healthy human individuals. The repertoire was sequenced with immunoSEQ multiplex PCR; TCRdb's copy has only in-frame clones and lacks some. Among over a million clones listed, approximately 96% were seen once. Sequencing was carried out using naive CD4+ T cells sorted from blood. Subset of the sample: CD45RA+ positively selected. The source of these receptors is a man in his thirties or forties in good health.

The chain has TRBV9 and TRBJ2-3, with D possibly TRBD1 on 6 matching bases. V was shortened by 3 bases and J by 5 bases, with 13 bases between the two germline ends. Germline V gene data show CDR1 as SGDLS and CDR2 as YYNGEE. The CDR3 totals 14 residues. CDR3 sequence (DNA): TGTGCCAGCAGCGGCTGGACAGTCAAAGATACGCAGTATTTT. Translating it yields CASSGWTVKDTQYF.

This clone was found once. This same CDR3 is encoded by further DNA sequences in the sample. The V and J genes are TRBV5-1 and TRBJ2-3; a weak D match, TRBD1 (7 bases). The CDR3 extends over 14 amino acids. CDR1 is SGHRS and CDR2 is YFSETQ in the germline V gene. V was shortened by 3 bases and J by 0 bases, with 8 bases between the two germline ends. Written as DNA, the CDR3 is TGCGCCAGCAGCTCAGGGGGGAGCACAGATACGCAGTATTTT. Translation gives CASSSGGSTDTQYF.

The V call is TRBV30, the J call TRBJ1-2; TRBD1 might be the D (5 bases). Looked up from germline, CDR1 is GTSNPN and CDR2 is SVGIG (reference sequence). CDR3 length equals 12 residues. V was clipped by 8 bases and J by 10 bases, with 20 bases between them. This chain's CDR3 is CAAGQGPPFYTF. In DNA, the CDR3 is TGTGCCGCCGGTCAGGGTCCACCCTTCTACACCTTC.

The chain couples TRBV5-4 to TRBJ1-2; 8 nucleotides align to TRBD1. V shed 4 bases and J 2 bases; nucleotides not matched to a gene: 4. CDR3 size: 14 residues. CDR1 is SGHNT, CDR2 YYREEE, per germline (reference sequence). The CDR3 coding sequence is TGTGCCAGCAGCGGGACAGGTTGGAACTATGGCTACACCTTC. It yields the protein CASSGTGWNYGYTF.

This CDR3 is CAIRTGTGGVEQYF. The CDR3 nucleotides are TGTGCCATCAGGACCGGGACAGGGGGCGTAGAGCAGTACTTC. The chain recombines TRBV10-3 with TRBJ2-7, with 12 nucleotides matching TRBD1. After removal of 6 bases from V and 7 bases from J, the junction contained 7 bases not matched to a gene. The CDR3 extends over 14 amino acids. Germline V gives CDR1 ENHRY, CDR2 SYGVKD.

V and J are TRBV2 and TRBJ2-1; D might be TRBD2 (6 bases). Per the germline V gene, CDR1 is SNHLY and CDR2 is FYNNEI. Trimming removed 7 bases from V and 2 bases from J, with 12 bases in between. The CDR3 extends over 14 amino acids. The CDR3 nucleotides are TGTGCCAGCAAATGGGGCGGGACCTACAATGAGCAGTTCTTC. It encodes CASKWGGTYNEQFF.

CDR3 sequence (DNA): TGTGCCAGCAGCTTCGGGCGGGGCGAACATAATCCCAAACTGTTTTTT. This codes for CASSFGRGEHNPKLFF. V is TRBV5-5 and J is TRBJ1-4; a weak D match, TRBD1 (5 bases). CDR3 size: 16 residues. With 2 bases removed from V and 11 bases from J, the gap between germline ends came to 22 bases. Germline loops: CDR1 SGHKS, CDR2 YYEKEE (reference sequence).

Turning to this clone: Distinct nucleotide sequences in the sample also encode this CDR3. The chain carries TRBV7-9 and TRBJ2-7; possible D gene TRBD1, 6 bases. Trimming left V 4 bases short and J 0 bases short, with 13 bases between. The CDR3 loop spans 15 amino acids. In germline, CDR1 is SEHNR, CDR2 FQNEAQ (reference sequence). The CDR3 region has the DNA TGTGCCAGCAGCTCTCGGACAGTGAGCTCCTACGAGCAGTACTTC. Protein product: CASSSRTVSSYEQYF.

The gene calls are TRBV25-1 and TRBJ2-7, with D possibly matching TRBD2 (6 bases). Per the germline V gene, CDR1 is MGHDK and CDR2 is SYGVNS. V lost 2 bases and J 7 bases, leaving 12 bases between the germline ends. The CDR3 totals 13 residues. The CDR3 spells CASSEAGLREQYF. DNA of the CDR3: TGTGCCAGCAGTGAAGCGGGACTTCGTGAGCAGTACTTC.

This sequence joins TRBV30 and TRBJ2-6; D ambiguous. Germline CDR1 reads GTSNPN; CDR2 reads SVGIG (reference sequence). The CDR3 totals 15 residues. Trimming shortened V by 4 bases and J by 4 bases, and 14 bases separated the two germline ends. CDR3 coding DNA: TGTGCCTGGACTCATCTATCGGCAGGGGCCAACGTCCTGACTTTC. Translating it yields CAWTHLSAGANVLTF.